There are a few counts of the clone carrying this T cell receptor beta chain. The table came from immunoSEQ multiplex PCR; TCRdb's copy has only in-frame clones and leaves some out. This sample carries under 200,000 clones, roughly 80% of them seen once, and the ten largest clones take 4% to 6.5%. This sample is drawn from a study of blood T cell repertoires in COVID-19. Trimming took 3 bases from V and 6 from J; bases not matched to a gene: 11. The CDR3 loop spans 15 amino acids. The source of this sequence is a woman in her sixties with acute COVID-19. The rearrangement joins TRBV5-3 to TRBJ1-1; the match to TRBD1 covers 7 bases. TRBV5-3 is placed among ORFs of uncertain function. The source material was PBMCs or T cells enriched from blood (not recorded which). CDR3 nucleotides: TGTGCCAGAAGCTGTGACAGGGAAAAAAATTCTGAAGCTTTCTTT. Protein product: CARSCDREKNSEAFF.